This T cell receptor (beta chain) was obtained from a study of blood T cells in healthy people across ages (dated by TCRdb to the mid-2010s). Regarding the complete study: In model experiments, template switching captured about one uniquely barcoded TCR beta cDNA molecule for every two T cells. The study analyzed two additional independent replicas of 1 million unique cDNA reads from the same blood draw for two donors, one aged 18 to 29 and one aged 80 or older. To avoid experimental bias, donors of different ages were spread randomly across the sequencing lanes. The donors were split into four age groups: young (average 16 years), middle-aged (39), aged (about 56) and long-lived (more than 80). The study measured age-related changes in TCR beta repertoire diversity using deep sequencing normalized with unique cDNA molecular identifiers.

The library was built by means of 5' RACE. The data were produced on an Illumina HiSeq 2500. A second PCR of about 6 to 11 cycles was run with a J-beta primer mix and a sample-barcoded 5' primer. A unique molecular identifier was introduced onto each TCR beta cDNA molecule by a template-switch 5' adaptor carrying 12 random nucleotides. At least 2.5 million CDR3-containing paired-end reads were obtained from each sample. First-strand cDNA was synthesized from all RNA with the Mint cDNA synthesis kit, primed by a TRBC-specific oligonucleotide. Following uracil-DNA glycosylase treatment, a first 18-cycle PCR with universal primers M1SS and BC2_uni_R was performed on all cDNA. On the study's bioinformatics: For normalization, 1 million high-quality reads, each with a distinct molecular identifier, were randomly selected from each sample. Reads sharing molecular identifiers were discarded rather than binned into consensus sequences. CDR3 identification, clonotype clustering and error correction used MiTCR with a Q25 quality threshold and the strictest error-elimination algorithm. Lower-bound total TCR beta diversity was estimated with a nonparametric unseen species model using Euler transformation. TCRdb reran the public reads through fastp at Q25 and MiXCR, keeping productive beta chains. Each record represents a unique CDR3 protein, reported with the most common genes and DNA among its rows. TCRdb, rather than the study authors, made the V and J calls. The sample records around 1.7 million distinct CDR3 sequences, approximately 28% of which are singletons. The top ten hold less than 9.5% of the sample.

The investigation overall reported the following: Bulk unsorted PBMC profiling prevented conclusive comparison of naive and antigen-experienced compartments. The CMV infection status of donors was not known, potentially confounding age-related changes in expanded clonotypes. The percentage of naive T cells measured by flow cytometry correlated strongly with observed TCR beta diversity. Compared with the aged group, the long-lived group had more naive CD4+ T cells, fewer expanded clones and increased TCR diversity, a pattern suggesting age selection. As age increased, observed TCR beta diversity per million T cells dropped in a roughly linear way, and a significant reduction was already evident by age around 41. Total diversity estimates from one million sequenced T cells were considered lower bounds and underestimates.

The CDR3 spans 16 residues, from the cysteine through the phenylalanine. Just CDR3 DNA is preserved here, 48 bases in frame from base 1. The germline V gene provides CDR1 SGHTA and CDR2 FQGNSA. Donors were approximately 42 systemically healthy Caucasian individuals from Russia aged roughly 6 to 100 years. Each donor gave around 9 milliliters of peripheral blood, collected into EDTA-treated Vacutainer tubes. Ficoll-Paque density-gradient centrifugation was used to isolate PBMCs, with at least 6 million obtained per sample. Trizol reagent was used to extract total RNA from PBMCs, with at least 5.5 micrograms per sample. The percentages of naive CD45RAhigh/CD27high T cells were determined by flow cytometry on a PBMC aliquot from every donor. Regarding this clonotype: This clone's antigen is unknown. Relative to the germline gene, one junction end is altered; a read error may explain this.

Specimen: blood. The TCR sequence derives from a woman aged 25 to 39 in good health. The chain couples TRBV7-2 to TRBJ2-7; the D region is possibly TRBD1 or TRBD2, each matching across 5 bases. This receptor has the CDR3 CAGSPRSFQGVYEQYF. The sequence in DNA is TGTGCCGGCAGCCCAAGGTCCTTCCAGGGAGTCTACGAGCAGTACTTC.